In its sample, the clone carrying this T cell receptor (beta chain) was seen a few times. This sample is part of a study of T cells in Graves' hyperthyroidism and ophthalmopathy. Looking at the study overall: Before treatment of any kind, peripheral blood was taken at initial diagnosis.

Trimming removed 7 bases from V and 4 bases from J, with 11 bases in between. CDR1 is MNHNS, CDR2 SASEGT, per germline. The CDR3 covers 13 residues. Amplification of TCR beta CDR3 regions used RNA as the template. Using the HTBI primer set, a first-round RT-PCR was run on the TCR CDR3. TCRdb re-analysed the multiplex PCR reads in MiXCR, keeping a single row per CDR3 protein. The table has 620,000 or so distinct CDR3 sequences, roughly 15% seen once; the top ten hold around an eighth. Sample: blood. This chain connects TRBV6-1 to TRBJ1-5; a possible D gene is TRBD1 (6 bases). This clonotype was obtained from a woman aged 50 to 60 with Graves' ophthalmopathy. CDR3 protein: CASTDRTNQPQHF. CDR3 sequence (DNA): TGTGCCAGCACCGACAGGACAAATCAGCCCCAGCATTTT.